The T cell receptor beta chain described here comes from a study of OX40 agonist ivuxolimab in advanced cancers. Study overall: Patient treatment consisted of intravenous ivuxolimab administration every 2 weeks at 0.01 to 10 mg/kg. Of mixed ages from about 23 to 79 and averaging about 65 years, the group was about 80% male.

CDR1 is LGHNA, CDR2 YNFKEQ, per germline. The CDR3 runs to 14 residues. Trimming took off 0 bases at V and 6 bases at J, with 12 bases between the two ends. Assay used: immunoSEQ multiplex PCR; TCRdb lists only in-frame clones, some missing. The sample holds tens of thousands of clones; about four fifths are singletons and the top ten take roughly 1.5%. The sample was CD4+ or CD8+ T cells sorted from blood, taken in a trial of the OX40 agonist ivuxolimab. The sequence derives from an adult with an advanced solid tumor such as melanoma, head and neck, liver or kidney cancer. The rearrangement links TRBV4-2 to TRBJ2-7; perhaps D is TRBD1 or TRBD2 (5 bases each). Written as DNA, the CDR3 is TGTGCCAGCAGCCAAGATGAGGGGATCGGCGAGCAGTACTTC. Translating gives CASSQDEGIGEQYF.